Below are 13 T cell receptor beta chains sequenced from a single sample in a study of blood T cells in healthy people across ages. With a J-beta primer mix and a sample-barcoded 5' primer, a second PCR ran about 7 to 12 cycles. TCRdb redid the calling of the 5' RACE reads with MiXCR, one entry per CDR3 protein. The table shows 1.4 million or so distinct CDR3 sequences, with approximately 43% occurring only once. Sequenced: blood. The receptors were gathered from a woman under 30 in good health.

This rearrangement joins TRBV4-2 to TRBJ2-3; 9 bases match TRBD2. Germline loops: CDR1 LGHNA, CDR2 YNFKEQ. The ends lost 2 bases at V and 5 bases at J; junction bases unmatched: 11. This CDR3 is 17 amino acids long. This chain's CDR3 is CASSQFPGLASGDTQYF. The DNA for the CDR3 is TGTGCCAGCAGCCAATTCCCGGGACTAGCTTCGGGAGATACGCAGTATTTT.

This chain connects TRBV5-1 to TRBJ1-6; D is unresolved. Looked up from germline, CDR1 is SGHRS and CDR2 is YFSETQ. This CDR3 spans 15 amino acids. Trimming cost V 1 base and J 4 bases, with 9 bases left between them. The CDR3 loop reads CASSLNQAYNSPLHF. CDR3 sequence (DNA): TGCGCCAGCAGCTTGAATCAGGCTTATAATTCACCCCTCCACTTT.

The chain recombines TRBV7-9 with TRBJ2-7; maybe TRBD1 (6 bases). There are 16 residues in the CDR3. Trimming removed 5 bases at V and 1 base at J, with 18 bases between. From germline, CDR1 is SEHNR and CDR2 FQNEAQ (reference sequence). The CDR3 sequence is CASSLQTGSSSYEQYF. As DNA, the CDR3 is TGTGCCAGCAGCCTGCAGACAGGTTCATCATCCTACGAGCAGTACTTC.

The chain has TRBV29-1 and TRBJ2-1; D gene ambiguous. The CDR3 length is 15 residues. Germline V gene lookup returns CDR1 SQVTM and CDR2 ANQGSEA. V gave up 4 bases and J gave up 0 bases, with 13 bases separating them. CDR3 in amino acids: CSVVNWRISYNEQFF. CDR3 nucleotide sequence: TGCAGCGTTGTTAATTGGAGAATCTCCTACAATGAGCAGTTCTTC.

This clonotype turned up a few times. The genes are TRBV5-1 and TRBJ1-1, with D possibly matching TRBD1 (5 bases). Trimming left V 4 bases short and J 0 bases short, with 10 bases between. The CDR3 loop spans 14 amino acids. The V gene's germline CDR1 is SGHRS and CDR2 YFSETQ. CDR3 nucleotides: TGCGCCAGCAGCGGGACGGGCATGAACACTGAAGCTTTCTTT. Translation gives CASSGTGMNTEAFF.

The chain combines TRBV21-1 with TRBJ2-4; TRBD1 reflects the table's D call only, with no check against the DNA. The DNA end lines up better with TRBJ2-7; the J call may be wrong. TRBV21-1 represents a pseudogene. This CDR3 has 14 residues. CDR3 nucleotides: TGTGCCAGCAGCAAAGGTGGTGTCCCCTACGAGCAGTACTTC. It translates to CASSKGGVPYEQYF.

This clonotype has a handful of counts. The chain has TRBV9 and TRBJ1-1; D is ambiguous. In germline, CDR1 is SGDLS, CDR2 YYNGEE. Trimming removed 4 bases from V and 3 bases from J, with 10 bases in between. The CDR3 contains 13 residues. The CDR3 here is CASSTAGDTEAFF. The DNA for the CDR3 is TGTGCCAGCAGCACCGCCGGGGACACTGAAGCTTTCTTT.

Only a few counts were recorded for this clonotype. The chain employs TRBV28 and TRBJ2-1; 8 bases agree with TRBD2. V lost 2 bases, J lost 9 bases, and 6 bases stayed unmatched. The CDR3 spans 14 residues. Germline CDR1 and CDR2: MDHEN and SYDVKM. The CDR3 coding sequence is TGTGCCAGCAGTTTAGCGGGAGGCTTGAGTGAGCAGTTCTTC. Protein: CASSLAGGLSEQFF.

The rearrangement joins TRBV5-1 to TRBJ2-3, with D tentatively TRBD2 (5 bases). Trimming stripped 3 bases from V and 9 bases from J, with 8 bases between. Germline V gene lookup returns CDR1 SGHRS and CDR2 YFSETQ. This CDR3 has 11 amino acids. Written as DNA, the CDR3 is TGCGCCAGCAGCTCGGACTTGACGCAGTATTTT. Translation gives CASSSDLTQYF.

In this sample, this clonotype turned up once. The genes are TRBV5-1 and TRBJ2-2; tentatively, D is TRBD1 (6 bases). Germline lookup yields CDR1 SGHRS and CDR2 YFSETQ. V was clipped by 4 bases and J by 5 bases, with 15 bases between them. CDR3 length equals 15 residues. The CDR3 DNA follows: TGCGCCAGCAGCGAGGACAGTCGTAGGACCGGGGAGCTGTTTTTT. This sequence encodes CASSEDSRRTGELFF.

This clonotype was detected a few times. V is TRBV15 and J is TRBJ2-5, with a possible D match to TRBD2 (6 bases). The CDR3 consists of 13 residues. Germline loops: CDR1 LNHNV, CDR2 YYDKDF (reference sequence). V was pared by 0 bases and J by 4 bases, with 6 bases between. CDR3 loop: CATSRDSGETQYF. DNA of the CDR3: TGTGCCACCAGCAGAGATAGCGGAGAGACCCAGTACTTC.

As to this clonotype: One junction end disagrees with the germline gene, perhaps due to a read error. The V call is TRBV12-3 or TRBV12-4, the J call TRBJ1-6; 8 nucleotides match TRBD1. This CDR3 contains 14 residues. CDR3 residues: CVSSQTGGRSPLHF. In DNA form, the CDR3 reads TGTGTCAGCAGTCAAACAGGGGGACGATCACCCCTCCACTTT.

In this sample, this clonotype turned up a few times. V gene TRBV7-9 combines with J gene TRBJ2-5; D is uncertain. Germline V CDR1 and CDR2: SEHNR, FQNEAQ (reference sequence). With 5 bases removed from V and 5 bases from J, the gap between germline ends came to 18 bases. This CDR3 is built from 15 residues. DNA for the CDR3: TGTGCCAGCAGCCTTTCCCGGGCCCCCCTGGAGACCCAGTACTTC. This codes for CASSLSRAPLETQYF. Filled out from reference TRBV7-9 and TRBJ2-5, the complete variable domain reads DTGVSQNPRHKITKRGQNVTFRCDPISEHNRLYWYRQTLGQGPEFLTYFQNEAQLEKSRLLSDRFSAERPKGSFSTLEIQRTEQGDSAMYLCASSLSRAPLETQYFGPGTRLLVL.